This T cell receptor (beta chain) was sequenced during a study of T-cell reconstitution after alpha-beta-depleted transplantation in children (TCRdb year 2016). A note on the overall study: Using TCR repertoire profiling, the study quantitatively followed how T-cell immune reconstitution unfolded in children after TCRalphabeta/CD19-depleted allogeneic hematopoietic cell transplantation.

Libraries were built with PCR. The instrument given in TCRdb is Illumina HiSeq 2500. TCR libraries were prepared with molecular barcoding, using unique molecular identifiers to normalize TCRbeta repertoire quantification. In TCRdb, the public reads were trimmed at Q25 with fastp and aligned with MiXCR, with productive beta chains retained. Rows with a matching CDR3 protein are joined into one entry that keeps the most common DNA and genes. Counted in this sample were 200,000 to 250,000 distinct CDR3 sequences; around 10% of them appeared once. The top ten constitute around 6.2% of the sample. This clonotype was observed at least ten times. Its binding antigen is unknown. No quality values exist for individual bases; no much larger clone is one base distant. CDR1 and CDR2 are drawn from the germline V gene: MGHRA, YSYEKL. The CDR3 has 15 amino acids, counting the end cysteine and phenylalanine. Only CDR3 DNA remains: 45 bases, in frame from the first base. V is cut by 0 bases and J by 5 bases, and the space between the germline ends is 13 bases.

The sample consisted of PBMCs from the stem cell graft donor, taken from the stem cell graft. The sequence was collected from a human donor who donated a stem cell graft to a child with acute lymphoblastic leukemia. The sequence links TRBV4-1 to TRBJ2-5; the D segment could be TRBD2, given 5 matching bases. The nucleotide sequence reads TGCGCCAGCAGCCAAGAACTCGCTAGCAGGGAGACCCAGTACTTC. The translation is CASSQELASRETQYF.